These 2 T cell receptor beta chains came from one sample sequenced in a study of CXCR3-negative and CXCR3-positive naive CD8 T cells. The TRB libraries of cDNA were built by UMI-labeled 5' RACE. TCRdb reanalyzed the 5' RACE reads, giving one entry per CDR3 protein sequence and no DNA. This sample's table has fewer than 95,000 distinct CDR3 sequences. The specimen sequenced was naive CXCR3- CD8+ T cells from blood. Subset of the sample: CD45RO-CCR7+CD27+CD95- naive CD8+ T cells lacking CXCR3 (TNR3-). The source of these receptors is a human donor in good health. Some clones in this sample may be carry-over from other donors' samples.

The chain carries TRBV28 and TRBJ2-1; TCRdb selects TRBD2, and the lack of DNA leaves this call unchecked. Germline V CDR1 and CDR2: MDHEN, SYDVKM. The CDR3 has 14 amino acids. The chain's CDR3 is CASRALGTWNEQFF.

The chain links TRBV7-9 to TRBJ2-1. This CDR3 is 14 amino acids long. Germline CDR1 SEHNR, CDR2 FQNEAQ (reference sequence). The CDR3 protein is CASGRTSSYNEQFF.